This T cell receptor beta chain is from a study of shared T cell receptors in the human thymus. Assay: immunoSEQ multiplex PCR; the TCRdb copy retains only in-frame clones and omits some. The table has 500,000 to 550,000 clones, 75% to 80% seen once. The CDR3 is made up of 14 amino acids. Germline V CDR1 and CDR2: SGHNT, YYREEE (reference sequence). Trimming pared 2 bases from V and 1 base from J, leaving 9 bases between. The same specimen was also included in a second study, on human thymus T cells. As that study records: Resections from corrective heart surgery provided thymus tissue. Repertoires sampled from thymus and blood appeared biased in V and J gene usage. Unrelated individuals had highly overlapping thymic repertoires, as reported in related research.

This TCR was recovered from a boy in the first two years of life with a congenital heart defect. The sequenced material came from thymocytes. V is TRBV5-4 and J is TRBJ1-2; no firm D call. The CDR3 spells CASSFPGNNYGYTF. CDR3 nucleotides: TGTGCCAGCAGCTTCCCGGGAAATAACTATGGCTACACCTTC. Looking up the rest from reference TRBV5-4 and TRBJ1-2 gives the full variable domain: ETGVTQSPTHLIKTRGQQVTLRCSSQSGHNTVSWYQQALGQGPQFIFQYYREEENGRGNFPPRFSGLQFPNYSSELNVNALELDDSALYLCASSFPGNNYGYTFGSGTRLTVV.